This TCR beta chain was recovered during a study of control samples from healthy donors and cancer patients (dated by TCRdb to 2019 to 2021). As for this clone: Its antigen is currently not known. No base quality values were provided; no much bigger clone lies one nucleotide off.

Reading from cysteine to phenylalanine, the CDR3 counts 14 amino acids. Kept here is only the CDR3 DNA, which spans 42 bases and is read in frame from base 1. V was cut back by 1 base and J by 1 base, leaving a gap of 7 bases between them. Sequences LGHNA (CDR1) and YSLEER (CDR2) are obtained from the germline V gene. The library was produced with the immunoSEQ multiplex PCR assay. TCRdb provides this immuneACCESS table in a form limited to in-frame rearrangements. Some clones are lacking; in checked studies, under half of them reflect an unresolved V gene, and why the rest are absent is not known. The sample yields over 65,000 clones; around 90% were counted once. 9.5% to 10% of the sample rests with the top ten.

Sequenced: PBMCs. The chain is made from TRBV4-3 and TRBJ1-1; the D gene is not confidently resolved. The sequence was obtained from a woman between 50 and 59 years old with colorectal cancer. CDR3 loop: CASSQGRENTEAFF. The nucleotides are TGCGCCAGCAGCCAAGGGCGGGAGAACACTGAAGCTTTCTTT.